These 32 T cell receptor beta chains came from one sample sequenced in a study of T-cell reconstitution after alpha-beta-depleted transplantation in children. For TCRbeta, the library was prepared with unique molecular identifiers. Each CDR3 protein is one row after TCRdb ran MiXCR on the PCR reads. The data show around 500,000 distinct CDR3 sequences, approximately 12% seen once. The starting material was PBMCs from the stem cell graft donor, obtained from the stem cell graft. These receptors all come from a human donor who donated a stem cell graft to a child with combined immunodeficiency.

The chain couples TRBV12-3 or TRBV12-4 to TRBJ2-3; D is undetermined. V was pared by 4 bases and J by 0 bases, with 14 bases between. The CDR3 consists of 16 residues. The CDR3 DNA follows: TGTGCCAGCAGTTCACTTGACCGGATAAGCACAGATACGCAGTATTTT. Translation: CASSSLDRISTDTQYF.

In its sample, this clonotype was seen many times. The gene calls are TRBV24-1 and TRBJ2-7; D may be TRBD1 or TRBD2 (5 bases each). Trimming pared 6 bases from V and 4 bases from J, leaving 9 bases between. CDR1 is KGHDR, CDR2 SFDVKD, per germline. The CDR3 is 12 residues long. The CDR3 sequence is CATSSGRYEQYF. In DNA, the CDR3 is TGTGCCACCAGTTCGGGACGGTACGAGCAGTACTTC.

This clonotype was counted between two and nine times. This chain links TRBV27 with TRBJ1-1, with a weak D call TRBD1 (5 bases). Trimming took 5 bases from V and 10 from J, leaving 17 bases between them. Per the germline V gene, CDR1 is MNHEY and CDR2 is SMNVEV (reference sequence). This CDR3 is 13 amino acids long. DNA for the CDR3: TGTGCCAGCAGTCCGGCAGGGTTCGGCGCAGCTTTCTTT. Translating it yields CASSPAGFGAAFF.

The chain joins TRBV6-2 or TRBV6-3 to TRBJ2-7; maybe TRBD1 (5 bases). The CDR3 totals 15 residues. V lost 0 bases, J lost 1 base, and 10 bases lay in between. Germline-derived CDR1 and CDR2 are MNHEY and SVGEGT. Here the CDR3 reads CASSYSAGISYEQYF. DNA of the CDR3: TGTGCCAGCAGTTACTCGGCAGGGATATCCTACGAGCAGTACTTC.

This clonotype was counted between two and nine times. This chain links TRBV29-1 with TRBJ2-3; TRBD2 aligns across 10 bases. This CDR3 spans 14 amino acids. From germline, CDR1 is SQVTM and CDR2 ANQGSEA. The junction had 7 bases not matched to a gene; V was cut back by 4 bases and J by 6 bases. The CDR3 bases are TGCAGCGTTGGCGGCCTGACTAGCGGGGATACGCAGTATTTT. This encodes CSVGGLTSGDTQYF.

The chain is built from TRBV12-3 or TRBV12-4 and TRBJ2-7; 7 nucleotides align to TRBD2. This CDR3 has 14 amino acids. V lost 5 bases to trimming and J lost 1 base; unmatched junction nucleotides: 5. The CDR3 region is CASSHVSGSYEQYF. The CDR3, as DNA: TGTGCCAGCAGTCACGTTAGCGGGTCCTACGAGCAGTACTTC.

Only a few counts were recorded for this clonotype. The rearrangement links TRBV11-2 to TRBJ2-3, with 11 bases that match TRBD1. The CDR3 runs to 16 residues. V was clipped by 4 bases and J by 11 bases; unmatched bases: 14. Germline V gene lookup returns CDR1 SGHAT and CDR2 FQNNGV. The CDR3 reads CASSSTRGQGAREQYF. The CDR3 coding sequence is TGTGCCAGCAGCTCCACCCGAGGACAGGGGGCGAGGGAGCAGTATTTT.

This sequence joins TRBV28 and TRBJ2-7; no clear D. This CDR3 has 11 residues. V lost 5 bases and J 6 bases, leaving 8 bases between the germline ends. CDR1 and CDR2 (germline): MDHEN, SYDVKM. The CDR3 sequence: CASSQNSEQYF. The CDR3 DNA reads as TGTGCCAGCAGTCAGAACAGCGAGCAGTACTTC.

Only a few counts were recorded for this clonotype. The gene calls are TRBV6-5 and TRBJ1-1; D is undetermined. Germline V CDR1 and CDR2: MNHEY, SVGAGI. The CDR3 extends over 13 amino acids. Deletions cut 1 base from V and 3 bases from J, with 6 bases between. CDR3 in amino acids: CASSYYTDTEAFF. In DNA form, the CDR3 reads TGTGCCAGCAGTTACTATACGGACACTGAAGCTTTCTTT.

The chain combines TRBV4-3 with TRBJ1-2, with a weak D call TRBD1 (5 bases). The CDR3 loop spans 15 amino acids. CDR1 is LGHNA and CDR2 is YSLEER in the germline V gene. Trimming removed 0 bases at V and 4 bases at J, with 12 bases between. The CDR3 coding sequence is TGCGCCAGCAGCCAAGATCGCAGGGATAGCTATGGCTACACCTTC. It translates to CASSQDRRDSYGYTF.

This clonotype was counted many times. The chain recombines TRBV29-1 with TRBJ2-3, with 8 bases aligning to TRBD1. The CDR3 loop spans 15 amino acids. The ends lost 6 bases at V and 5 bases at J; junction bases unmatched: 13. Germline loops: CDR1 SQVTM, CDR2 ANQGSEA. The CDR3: CSVNDRGMGLDTQYF. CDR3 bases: TGCAGCGTCAACGACAGGGGAATGGGGTTAGATACGCAGTATTTT.

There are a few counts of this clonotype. In DNA form, the CDR3 reads TGTGCCATCAAGTCGGACAGGGGCTACAATGAGCAGTTCTTC. Its translation is CAIKSDRGYNEQFF. The chain couples TRBV10-3 to TRBJ2-1; 9 nucleotides match TRBD1. The V gene's germline CDR1 is ENHRY and CDR2 SYGVKD. Trimming removed 7 bases from V and 3 bases from J; junction bases left unmatched: 4. This CDR3 spans 14 amino acids.

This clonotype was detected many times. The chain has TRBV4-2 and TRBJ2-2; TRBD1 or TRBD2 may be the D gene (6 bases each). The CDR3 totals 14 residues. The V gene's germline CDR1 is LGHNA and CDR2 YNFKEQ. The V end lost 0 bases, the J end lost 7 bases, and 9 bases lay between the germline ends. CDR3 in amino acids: CASSQDRGVGELFF. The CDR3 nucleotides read TGTGCCAGCAGCCAAGATAGGGGGGTCGGGGAGCTGTTTTTT.

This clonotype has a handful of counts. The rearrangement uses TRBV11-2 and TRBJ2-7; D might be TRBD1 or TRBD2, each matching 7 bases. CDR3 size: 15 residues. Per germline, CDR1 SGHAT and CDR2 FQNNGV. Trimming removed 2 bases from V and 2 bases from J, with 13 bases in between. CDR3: CASSLSGTAPYEQYF. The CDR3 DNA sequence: TGTGCCAGCAGCTTAAGCGGGACAGCCCCCTACGAGCAGTACTTC.

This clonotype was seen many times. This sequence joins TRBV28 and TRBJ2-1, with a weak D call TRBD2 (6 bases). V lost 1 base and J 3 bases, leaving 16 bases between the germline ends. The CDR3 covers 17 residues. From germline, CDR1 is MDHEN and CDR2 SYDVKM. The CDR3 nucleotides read TGTGCCAGCAGTTTATCACGACTACGGGGGATCTACAATGAGCAGTTCTTC. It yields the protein CASSLSRLRGIYNEQFF.

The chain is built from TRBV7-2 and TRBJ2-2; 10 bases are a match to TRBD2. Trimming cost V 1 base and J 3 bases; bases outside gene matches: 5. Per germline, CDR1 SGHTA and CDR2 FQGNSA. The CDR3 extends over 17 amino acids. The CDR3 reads CASSLGLAGAHTGELFF. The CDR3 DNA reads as TGTGCCAGCAGCTTAGGGCTAGCGGGGGCCCACACCGGGGAGCTGTTTTTT. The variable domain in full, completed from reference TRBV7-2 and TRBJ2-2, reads GAGVSQSPSNKVTEKGKDVELRCDPISGHTALYWYRQSLGQGLEFLIYFQGNSAPDKSGLPSDRFSAERTGGSVSTLTIQRTQQEDSAVYLCASSLGLAGAHTGELFFGEGSRLTVL.

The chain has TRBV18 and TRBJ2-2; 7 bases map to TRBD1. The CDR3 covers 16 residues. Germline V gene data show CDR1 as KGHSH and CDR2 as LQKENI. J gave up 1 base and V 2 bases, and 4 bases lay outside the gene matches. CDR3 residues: CASSPKGARNTGELFF. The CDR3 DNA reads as TGTGCCAGCTCACCAAAGGGGGCGCGGAACACCGGGGAGCTGTTTTTT.

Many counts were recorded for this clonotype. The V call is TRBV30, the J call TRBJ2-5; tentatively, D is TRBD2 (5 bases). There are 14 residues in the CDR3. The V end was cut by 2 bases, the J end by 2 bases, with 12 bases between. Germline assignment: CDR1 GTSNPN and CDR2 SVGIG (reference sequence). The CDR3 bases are TGTGCCTGGAGTCTAAACGGGGTGCAAGAGACCCAGTACTTC. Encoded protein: CAWSLNGVQETQYF.

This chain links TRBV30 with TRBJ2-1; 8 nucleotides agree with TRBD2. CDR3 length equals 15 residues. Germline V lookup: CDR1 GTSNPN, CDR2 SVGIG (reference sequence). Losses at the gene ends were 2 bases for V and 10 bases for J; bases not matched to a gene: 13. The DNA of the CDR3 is TGTGCCTGGAGTCATCTAGCGGGCGGATACCGGGAGCAGTTCTTC. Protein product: CAWSHLAGGYREQFF.

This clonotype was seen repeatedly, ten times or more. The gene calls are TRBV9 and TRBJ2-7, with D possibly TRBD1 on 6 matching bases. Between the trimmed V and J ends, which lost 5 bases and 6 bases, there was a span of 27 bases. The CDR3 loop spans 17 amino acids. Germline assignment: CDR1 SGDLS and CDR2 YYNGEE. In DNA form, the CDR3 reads TGTGCCAGCAGTGCGGTGGGCGCCCCCTACCGCAGGGGCGAGCAGTACTTC. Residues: CASSAVGAPYRRGEQYF.

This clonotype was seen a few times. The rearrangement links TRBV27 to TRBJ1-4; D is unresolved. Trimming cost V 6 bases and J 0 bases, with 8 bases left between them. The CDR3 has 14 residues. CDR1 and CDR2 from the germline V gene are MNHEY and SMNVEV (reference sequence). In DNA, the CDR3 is TGTGCCAGCAGATTGGGGTCAACTAATGAAAAACTGTTTTTT. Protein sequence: CASRLGSTNEKLFF.

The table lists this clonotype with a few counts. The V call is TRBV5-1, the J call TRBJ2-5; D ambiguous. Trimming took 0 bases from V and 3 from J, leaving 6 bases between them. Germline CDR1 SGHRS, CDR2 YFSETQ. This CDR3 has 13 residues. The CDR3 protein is CASSLGYEETQYF. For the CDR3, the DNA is TGCGCCAGCAGCTTGGGGTACGAAGAGACCCAGTACTTC. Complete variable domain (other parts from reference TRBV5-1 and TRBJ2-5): KAGVTQTPRYLIKTRGQQVTLSCSPISGHRSVSWYQQTPGQGLQFLFEYFSETQRNKGNFPGRFSGRQFSNSRSEMNVSTLELGDSALYLCASSLGYEETQYFGPGTRLLVL.

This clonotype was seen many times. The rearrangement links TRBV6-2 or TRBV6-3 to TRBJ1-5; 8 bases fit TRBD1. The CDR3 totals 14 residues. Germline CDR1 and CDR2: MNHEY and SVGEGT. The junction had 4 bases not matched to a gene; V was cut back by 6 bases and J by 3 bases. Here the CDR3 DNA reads TGTGCCAGCAGGGGGACAGGAAACAATCAGCCCCAGCATTTT. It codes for CASRGTGNNQPQHF.

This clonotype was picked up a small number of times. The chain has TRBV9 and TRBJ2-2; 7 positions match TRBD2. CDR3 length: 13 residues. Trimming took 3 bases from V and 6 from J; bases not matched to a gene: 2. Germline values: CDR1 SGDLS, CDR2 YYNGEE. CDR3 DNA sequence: TGTGCCAGCAGCGCAGCGGGACCCGGGGAGCTGTTTTTT. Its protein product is CASSAAGPGELFF.

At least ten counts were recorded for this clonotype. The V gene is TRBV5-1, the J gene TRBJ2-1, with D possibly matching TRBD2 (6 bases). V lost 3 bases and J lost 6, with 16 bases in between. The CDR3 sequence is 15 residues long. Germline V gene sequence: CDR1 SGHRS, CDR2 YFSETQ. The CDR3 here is CASSWRGLEGNEQFF. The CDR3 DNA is TGCGCCAGCAGCTGGAGGGGCCTAGAAGGCAATGAGCAGTTCTTC.

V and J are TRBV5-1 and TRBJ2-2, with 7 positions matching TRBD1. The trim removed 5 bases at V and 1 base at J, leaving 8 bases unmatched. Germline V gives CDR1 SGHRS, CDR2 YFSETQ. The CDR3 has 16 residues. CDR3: CASSLQGIRNTGELFF. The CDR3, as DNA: TGCGCCAGCAGTCTACAGGGGATTAGGAACACCGGGGAGCTGTTTTTT.

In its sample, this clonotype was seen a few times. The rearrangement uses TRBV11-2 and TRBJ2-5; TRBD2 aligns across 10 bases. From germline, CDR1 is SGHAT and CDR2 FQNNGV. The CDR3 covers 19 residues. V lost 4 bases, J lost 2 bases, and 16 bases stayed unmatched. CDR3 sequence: CASSSHLAGESLGQETQYF. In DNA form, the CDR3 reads TGTGCCAGCAGCTCCCACCTAGCGGGAGAGAGTCTAGGGCAAGAGACCCAGTACTTC. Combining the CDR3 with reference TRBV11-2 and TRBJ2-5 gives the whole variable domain EAGVAQSPRYKIIEKRQSVAFWCNPISGHATLYWYQQILGQGPKLLIQFQNNGVVDDSQLPKDRFSAERLKGVDSTLKIQPAKLEDSAVYLCASSSHLAGESLGQETQYFGPGTRLLVL.

The CDR3 loop is CASSPPWGGQGDNGNTIYF. CDR3 DNA: TGTGCCAGCAGCCCCCCCTGGGGGGGCCAGGGGGACAATGGAAACACCATATATTTT. This chain joins TRBV12-3 or TRBV12-4 and TRBJ1-3; 7 bases map to TRBD1. This CDR3 has 19 amino acids. V lost 6 bases and J lost 3; bases outside the gene matches: 20.

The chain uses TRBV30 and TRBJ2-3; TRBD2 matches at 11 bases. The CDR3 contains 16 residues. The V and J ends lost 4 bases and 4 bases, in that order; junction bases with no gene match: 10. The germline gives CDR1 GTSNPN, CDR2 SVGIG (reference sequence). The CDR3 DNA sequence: TGTGCCTGGACTCCAGGACTAGCGGGTCGAGCAGATACGCAGTATTTT. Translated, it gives CAWTPGLAGRADTQYF.

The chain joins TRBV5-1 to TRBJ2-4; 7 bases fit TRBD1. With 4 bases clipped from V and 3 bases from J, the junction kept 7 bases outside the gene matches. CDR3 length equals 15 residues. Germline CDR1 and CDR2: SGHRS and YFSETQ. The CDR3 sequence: CASSPGTEYKNIQYF. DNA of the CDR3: TGCGCCAGCAGCCCAGGGACAGAGTACAAAAACATTCAGTACTTC.

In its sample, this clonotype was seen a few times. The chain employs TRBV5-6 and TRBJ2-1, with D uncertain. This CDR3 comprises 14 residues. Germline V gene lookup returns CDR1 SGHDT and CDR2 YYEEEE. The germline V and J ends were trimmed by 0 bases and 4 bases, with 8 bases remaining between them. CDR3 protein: CASSLGQNYNEQFF. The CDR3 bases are TGTGCCAGCAGCTTGGGACAAAATTACAATGAGCAGTTCTTC. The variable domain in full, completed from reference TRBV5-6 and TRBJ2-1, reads DAGVTQSPTHLIKTRGQQVTLRCSPKSGHDTVSWYQQALGQGPQFIFQYYEEEERQRGNFPDRFSGHQFPNYSSELNVNALLLGDSALYLCASSLGQNYNEQFFGPGTRLTVL.

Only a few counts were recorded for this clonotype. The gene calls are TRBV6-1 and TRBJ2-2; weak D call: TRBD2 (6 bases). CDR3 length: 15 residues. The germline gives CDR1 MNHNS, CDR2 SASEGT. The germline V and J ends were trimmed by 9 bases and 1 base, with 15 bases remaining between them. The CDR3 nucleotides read TGTGCCAGTAGCAGAGCGGGCGTGAACACCGGGGAGCTGTTTTTT. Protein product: CASSRAGVNTGELFF.